The clone carrying this TCR beta chain was seen only once. Its specificity is unknown. Time point specified: patch test 3, about 24 weeks after DPC sensitization. Treatment here: therapeutic diphenylcyclopropenone sensitization with weekly scalp DPC. V lost 8 bases to trimming and J lost 0 bases, with 14 bases between them. The V gene's germline CDR1 is MNHEY and CDR2 SVGEGT. The CDR3 runs 14 residues. This record comes from a study of human T cells and chemical hapten exposure. Study results and caveats: Patch test score tracked positively with PT1 expanded TCR counts.

Using its own MiXCR run on the RACE reads, TCRdb lists one record per CDR3 protein. The repertoire has about 190,000 distinct CDR3 sequences, under 25% of them found once; the top ten carry approximately 2.5%. This rearrangement joins TRBV6-2 or TRBV6-3 to TRBJ2-7, with D perhaps given as TRBD1 or TRBD2 (5 bases each). The receptor was derived from a woman aged 40 to 55 with alopecia areata. Some clones in this sample may be carry-over from other donors' samples. This specimen was whole blood, taken in connection with sensitization to the hapten diphenylcyclopropenone (DPC). CDR3 DNA: TGTGCCAGCTGCTCCGGGACCTACTCCTACGAGCAGTACTTC. As protein: CASCSGTYSYEQYF.